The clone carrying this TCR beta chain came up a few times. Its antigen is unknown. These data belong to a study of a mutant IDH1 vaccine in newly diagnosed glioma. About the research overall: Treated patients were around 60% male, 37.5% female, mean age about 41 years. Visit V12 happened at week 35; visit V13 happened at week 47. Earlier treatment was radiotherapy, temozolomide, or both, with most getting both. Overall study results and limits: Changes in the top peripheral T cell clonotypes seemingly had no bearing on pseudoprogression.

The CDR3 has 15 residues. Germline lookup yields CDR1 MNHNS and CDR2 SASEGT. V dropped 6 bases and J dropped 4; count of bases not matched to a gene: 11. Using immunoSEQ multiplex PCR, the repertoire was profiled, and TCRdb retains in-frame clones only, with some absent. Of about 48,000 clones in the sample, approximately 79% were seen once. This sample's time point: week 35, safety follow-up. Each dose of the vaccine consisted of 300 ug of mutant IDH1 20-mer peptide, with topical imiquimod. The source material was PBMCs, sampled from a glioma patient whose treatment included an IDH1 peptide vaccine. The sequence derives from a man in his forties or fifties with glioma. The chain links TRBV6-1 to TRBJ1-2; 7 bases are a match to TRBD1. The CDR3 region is CASSRQEGQSYGYTF. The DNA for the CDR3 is TGTGCCAGCAGCCGTCAAGAGGGACAGAGCTATGGCTACACCTTC.